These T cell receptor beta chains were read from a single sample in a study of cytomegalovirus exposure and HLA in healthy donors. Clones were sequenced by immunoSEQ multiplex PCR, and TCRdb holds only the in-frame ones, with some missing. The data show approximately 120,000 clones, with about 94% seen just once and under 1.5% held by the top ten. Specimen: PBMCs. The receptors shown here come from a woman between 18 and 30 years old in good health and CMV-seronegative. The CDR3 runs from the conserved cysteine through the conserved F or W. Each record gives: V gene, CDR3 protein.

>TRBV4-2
CASSQDRGHYGYTF
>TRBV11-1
CASSPEGADGYTF
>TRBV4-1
CASSQVVSGDTDTQYF
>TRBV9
CASSVRQEWNTGELFF
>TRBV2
CASSVSQDSSYEQYF
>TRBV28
CAVPGQGAISENTEAFF
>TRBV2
CASSESQGYGYTF
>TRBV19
CASSLDRGSYNEQFF
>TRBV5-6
CASSWGGSTYEQYF
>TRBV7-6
CASSSIDTTYEQYF
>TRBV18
CASSVSGGDQPQHF
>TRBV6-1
CASNLHRGNYGYTF
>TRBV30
CAWSVPVGSGELFF
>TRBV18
CASSPPKAGGALKDTQYF
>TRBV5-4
CASGTLAGGELFF
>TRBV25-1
CASTTGRYNEQFF
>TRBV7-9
CASSPRMSRVRTEAFF
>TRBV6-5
CASSPTGRAEAFF
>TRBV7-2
CASSLVGQGAGEQYF
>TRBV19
CASSRVGQGNTEAFF
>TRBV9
CASSEGLAGYNEQFF
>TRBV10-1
CASSESGTGGTEAFF